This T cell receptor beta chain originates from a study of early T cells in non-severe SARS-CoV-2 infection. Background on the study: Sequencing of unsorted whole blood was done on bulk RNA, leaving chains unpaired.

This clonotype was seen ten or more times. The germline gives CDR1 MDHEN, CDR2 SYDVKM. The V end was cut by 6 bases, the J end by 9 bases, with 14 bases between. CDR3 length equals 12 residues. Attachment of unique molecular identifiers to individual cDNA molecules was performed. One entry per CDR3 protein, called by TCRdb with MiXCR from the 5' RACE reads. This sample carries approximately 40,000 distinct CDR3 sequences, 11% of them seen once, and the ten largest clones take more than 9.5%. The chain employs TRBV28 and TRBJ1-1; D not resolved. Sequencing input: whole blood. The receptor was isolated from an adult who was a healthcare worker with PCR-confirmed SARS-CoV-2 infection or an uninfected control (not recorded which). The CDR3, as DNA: TGTGCCAGCAGCCAAGAAAGAGGAAAAGCTTTCTTT. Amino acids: CASSQERGKAFF.